One T cell receptor beta chain is described in this entry. Generated by immunoSEQ multiplex PCR, the TCRdb table keeps only in-frame clones and is missing some. The sample holds approximately 170,000 clones, around 90% seen once. Germline loops: CDR1 MNHEY, CDR2 SVGAGI. Trimming removed 5 bases from V and 10 bases from J; junction bases left unmatched: 6. CDR3 length: 14 residues. This sample is part of a study of control samples from healthy donors and cancer patients. The sequencing input was blood. V and J are TRBV6-5 and TRBJ1-6; 9 nucleotides agree with TRBD1. This sequence originates from a young man in good health. The chain's CDR3 is CASSRDREGSPLHF. CDR3 nucleotide sequence: TGTGCCAGCAGTCGGGACAGGGAAGGCTCACCCCTCCACTTT.